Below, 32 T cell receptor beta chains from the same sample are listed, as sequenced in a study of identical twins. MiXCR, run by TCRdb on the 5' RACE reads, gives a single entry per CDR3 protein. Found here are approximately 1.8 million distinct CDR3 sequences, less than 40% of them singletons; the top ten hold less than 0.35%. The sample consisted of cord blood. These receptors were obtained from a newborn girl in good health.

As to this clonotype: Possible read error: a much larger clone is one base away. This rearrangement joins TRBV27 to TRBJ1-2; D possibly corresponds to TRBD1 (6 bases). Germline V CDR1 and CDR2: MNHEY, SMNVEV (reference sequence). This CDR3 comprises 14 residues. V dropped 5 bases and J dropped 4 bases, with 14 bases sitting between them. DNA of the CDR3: TGTGCCAGCAGTCCCCTCGACAGGTTCTATGGCTACACCTTC. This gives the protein CASSPLDRFYGYTF.

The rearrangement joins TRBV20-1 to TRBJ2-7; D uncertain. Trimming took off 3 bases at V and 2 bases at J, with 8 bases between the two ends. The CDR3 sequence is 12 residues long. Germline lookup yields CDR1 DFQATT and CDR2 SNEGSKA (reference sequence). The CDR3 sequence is CSASDSPYEQYF. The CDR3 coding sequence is TGCAGTGCTAGTGATTCCCCCTACGAGCAGTACTTC.

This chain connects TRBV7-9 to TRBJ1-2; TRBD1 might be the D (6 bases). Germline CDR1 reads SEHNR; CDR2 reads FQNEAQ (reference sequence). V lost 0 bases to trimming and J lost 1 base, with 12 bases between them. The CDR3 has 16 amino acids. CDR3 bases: TGTGCCAGCAGCTTAGCCAGGGACAAGGGTAACTATGGCTACACCTTC. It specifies CASSLARDKGNYGYTF.

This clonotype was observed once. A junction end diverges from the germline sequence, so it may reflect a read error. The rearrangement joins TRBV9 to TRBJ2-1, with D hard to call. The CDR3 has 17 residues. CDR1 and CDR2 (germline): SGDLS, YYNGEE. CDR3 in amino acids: CASSVGPSPVPYNEQSF. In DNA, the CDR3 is TGTGCCAGCAGCGTGGGTCCTAGTCCCGTGCCCTACAATGAGCAGTCCTTC.

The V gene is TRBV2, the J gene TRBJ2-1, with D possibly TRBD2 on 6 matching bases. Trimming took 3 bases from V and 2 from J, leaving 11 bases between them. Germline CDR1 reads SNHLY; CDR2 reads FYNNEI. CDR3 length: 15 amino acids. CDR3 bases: TGTGCCAGCAGTGATCCCGGACTAACCTACAATGAGCAGTTCTTC. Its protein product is CASSDPGLTYNEQFF.

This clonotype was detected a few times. CDR3 amino acids: CASSASGNSNEKLFF. The CDR3 nucleotides read TGTGCCAGCAGCGCCTCAGGGAATTCCAATGAAAAACTGTTTTTT. This chain uses TRBV2 with TRBJ1-4; TRBD1 might be the D (5 bases). Germline V lookup: CDR1 SNHLY, CDR2 FYNNEI. The ends were cut back, 6 bases at V and 5 bases at J, with 16 bases in the middle. The CDR3 has 15 residues. The full variable domain, with the rest looked up from reference TRBV2 and TRBJ1-4, is EPEVTQTPSHQVTQMGQEVILRCVPISNHLYFYWYRQILGQKVEFLVSFYNNEISEKSEIFDDQFSVERPDGSNFTLKIRSTKLEDSAMYFCASSASGNSNEKLFFGSGTQLSVL.

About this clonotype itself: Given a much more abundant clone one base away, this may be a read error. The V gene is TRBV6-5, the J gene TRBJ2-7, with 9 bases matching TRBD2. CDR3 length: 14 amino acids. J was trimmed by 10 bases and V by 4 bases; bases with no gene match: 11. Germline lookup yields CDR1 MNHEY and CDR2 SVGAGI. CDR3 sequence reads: CASSFEREVKAQYF. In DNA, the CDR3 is TGTGCCAGCAGTTTTGAGCGGGAGGTCAAGGCCCAGTACTTC.

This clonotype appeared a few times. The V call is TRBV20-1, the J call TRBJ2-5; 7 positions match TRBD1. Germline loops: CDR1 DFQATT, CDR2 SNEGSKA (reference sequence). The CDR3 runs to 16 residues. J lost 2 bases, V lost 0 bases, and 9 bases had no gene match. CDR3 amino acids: CSARDLRGSEQETQYF. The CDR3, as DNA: TGCAGTGCTAGAGATCTCAGGGGGAGTGAACAAGAGACCCAGTACTTC.

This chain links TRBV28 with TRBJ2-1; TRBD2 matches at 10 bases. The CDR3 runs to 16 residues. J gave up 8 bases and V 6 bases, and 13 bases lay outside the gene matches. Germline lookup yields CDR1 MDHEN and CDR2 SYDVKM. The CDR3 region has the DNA TGTGCCAGCAGCTCTTATAGCGGGAGGAGCCAGGATGAGCAGTTCTTC. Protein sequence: CASSSYSGRSQDEQFF.

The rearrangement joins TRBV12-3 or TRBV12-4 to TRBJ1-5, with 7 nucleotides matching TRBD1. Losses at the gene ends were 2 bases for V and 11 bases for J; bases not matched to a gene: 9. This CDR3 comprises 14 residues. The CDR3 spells CASSLQGGSQTQHF. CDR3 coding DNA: TGTGCCAGCAGTTTACAGGGGGGAAGTCAAACCCAGCATTTT.

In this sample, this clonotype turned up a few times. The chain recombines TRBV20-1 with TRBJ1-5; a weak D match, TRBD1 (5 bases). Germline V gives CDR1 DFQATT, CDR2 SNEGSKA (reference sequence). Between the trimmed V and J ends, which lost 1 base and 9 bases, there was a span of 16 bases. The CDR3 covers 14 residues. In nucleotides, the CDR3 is TGCAGTGCTAGAGGGCAGGGTGTTTTGTGGCCCCAGCATTTT. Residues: CSARGQGVLWPQHF.

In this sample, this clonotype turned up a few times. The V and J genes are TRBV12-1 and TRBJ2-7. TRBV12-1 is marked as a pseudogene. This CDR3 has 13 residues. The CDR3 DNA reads TGTGCCAGCAGCTTTGCAGGCGATTCCGAGCAGTACTTC. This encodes CASSFAGDSEQYF.

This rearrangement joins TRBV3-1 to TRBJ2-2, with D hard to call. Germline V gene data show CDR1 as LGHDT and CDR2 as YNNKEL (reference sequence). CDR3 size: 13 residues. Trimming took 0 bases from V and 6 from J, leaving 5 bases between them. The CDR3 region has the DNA TGTGCCAGCAGCCAAGAACCCTCCGGGGAGCTGTTTTTT. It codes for CASSQEPSGELFF. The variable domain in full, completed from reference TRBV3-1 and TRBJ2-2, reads DTAVSQTPKYLVTQMGNDKSIKCEQNLGHDTMYWYKQDSKKFLKIMFSYNNKELIINETVPNRFSPKSPDKAHLNLHINSLELGDSAVYFCASSQEPSGELFFGEGSRLTVL.

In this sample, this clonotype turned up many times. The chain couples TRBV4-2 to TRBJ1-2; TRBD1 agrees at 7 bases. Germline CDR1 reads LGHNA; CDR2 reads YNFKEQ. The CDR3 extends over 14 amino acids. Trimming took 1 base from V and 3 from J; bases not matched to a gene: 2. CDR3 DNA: TGTGCCAGCAGCCAAGGTACAGGGGACTATGGCTACACCTTC. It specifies CASSQGTGDYGYTF.

The CDR3: CSARIRGHQETQYF. The CDR3 nucleotides are TGCAGTGCTAGGATCAGGGGGCACCAAGAGACCCAGTACTTC. The rearrangement links TRBV20-1 to TRBJ2-5; TRBD1 matches at 8 bases. Germline lookup yields CDR1 DFQATT and CDR2 SNEGSKA (reference sequence). The CDR3 covers 14 residues. V trimming: 3 bases; J trimming: 0 bases; junction bases outside the gene matches: 3.

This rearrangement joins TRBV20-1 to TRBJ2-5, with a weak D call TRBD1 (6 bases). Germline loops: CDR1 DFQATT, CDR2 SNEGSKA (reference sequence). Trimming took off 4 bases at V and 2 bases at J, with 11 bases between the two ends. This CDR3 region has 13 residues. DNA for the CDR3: TGCAGTGCTACTACCGACAGGCAAGAGACCCAGTACTTC. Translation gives CSATTDRQETQYF.

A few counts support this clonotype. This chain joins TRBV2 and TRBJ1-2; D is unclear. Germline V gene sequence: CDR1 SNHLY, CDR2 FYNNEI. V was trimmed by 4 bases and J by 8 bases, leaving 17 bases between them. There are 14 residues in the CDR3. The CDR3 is CASSVRYSGWGYTF. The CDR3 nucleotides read TGTGCCAGCAGTGTTAGGTATTCGGGCTGGGGCTACACCTTC.

The chain's CDR3 is CSARGLAGGLWDEQFF. The CDR3 DNA reads as TGCAGTGCTAGGGGACTAGCGGGAGGGCTTTGGGATGAGCAGTTCTTC. V is TRBV20-1 and J is TRBJ2-1; 16 positions match TRBD2. This CDR3 comprises 16 residues. The germline gives CDR1 DFQATT, CDR2 SNEGSKA (reference sequence). The J segment lost 8 bases and the V segment lost 3 bases, leaving 7 bases of the junction unmatched.

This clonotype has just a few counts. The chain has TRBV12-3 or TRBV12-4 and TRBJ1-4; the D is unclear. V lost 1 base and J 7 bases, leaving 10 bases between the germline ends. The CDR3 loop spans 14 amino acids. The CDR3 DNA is TGTGCCAGCAGTTTAGGTCCGGGGTTTGAAAAACTGTTTTTT. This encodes CASSLGPGFEKLFF.

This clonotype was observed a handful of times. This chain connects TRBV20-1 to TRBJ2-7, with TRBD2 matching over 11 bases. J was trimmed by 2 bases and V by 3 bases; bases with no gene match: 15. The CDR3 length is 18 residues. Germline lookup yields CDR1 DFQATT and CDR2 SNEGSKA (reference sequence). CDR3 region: CSASSLAGGTSSPYEQYF. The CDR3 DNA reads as TGCAGTGCTAGTTCCCTAGCGGGGGGCACTTCTTCTCCCTACGAGCAGTACTTC.

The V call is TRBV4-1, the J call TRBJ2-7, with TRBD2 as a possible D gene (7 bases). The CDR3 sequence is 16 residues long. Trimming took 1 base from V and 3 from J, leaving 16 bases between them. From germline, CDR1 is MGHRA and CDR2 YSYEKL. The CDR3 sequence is CASSQVPSGDIYEQYF. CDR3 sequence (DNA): TGCGCCAGCAGCCAAGTCCCCAGCGGGGACATCTACGAGCAGTACTTC.

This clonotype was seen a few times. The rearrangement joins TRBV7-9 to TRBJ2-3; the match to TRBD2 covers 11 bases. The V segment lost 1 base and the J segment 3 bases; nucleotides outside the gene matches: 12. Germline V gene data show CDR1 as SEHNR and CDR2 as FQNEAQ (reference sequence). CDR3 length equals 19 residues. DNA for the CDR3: TGTGCCAGCAGCTTAGGGATAATGACTAGCGGGATCAATACAGATACGCAGTATTTT. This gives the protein CASSLGIMTSGINTDTQYF.

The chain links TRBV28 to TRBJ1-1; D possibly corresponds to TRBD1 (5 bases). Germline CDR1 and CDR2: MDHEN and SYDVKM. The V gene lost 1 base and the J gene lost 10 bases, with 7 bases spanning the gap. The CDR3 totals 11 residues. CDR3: CASSLFGGAFF. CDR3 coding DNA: TGTGCCAGCAGTTTATTTGGGGGAGCTTTCTTT.

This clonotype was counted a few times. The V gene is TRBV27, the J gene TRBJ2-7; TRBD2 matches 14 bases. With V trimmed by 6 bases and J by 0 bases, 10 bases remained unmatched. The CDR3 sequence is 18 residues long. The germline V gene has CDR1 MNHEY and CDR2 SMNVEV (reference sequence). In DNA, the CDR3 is TGTGCCAGCAGATCCTCTAGGGGGACTAGCGGGAGCTCCTACGAGCAGTACTTC. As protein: CASRSSRGTSGSSYEQYF.

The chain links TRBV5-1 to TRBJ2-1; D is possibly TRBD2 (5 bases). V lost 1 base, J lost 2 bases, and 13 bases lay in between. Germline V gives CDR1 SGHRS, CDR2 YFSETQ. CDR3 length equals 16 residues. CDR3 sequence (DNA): TGCGCCAGCAGCTTGAGGTCGGGGTGGGCCTACAATGAGCAGTTCTTC. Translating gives CASSLRSGWAYNEQFF.

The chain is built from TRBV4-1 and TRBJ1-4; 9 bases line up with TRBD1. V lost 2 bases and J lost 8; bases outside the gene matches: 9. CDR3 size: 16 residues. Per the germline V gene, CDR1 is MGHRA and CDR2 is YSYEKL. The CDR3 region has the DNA TGCGCCAGCAGCCAACAGTGGGACAGGGCAGGGGAAAAACTGTTTTTT. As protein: CASSQQWDRAGEKLFF.

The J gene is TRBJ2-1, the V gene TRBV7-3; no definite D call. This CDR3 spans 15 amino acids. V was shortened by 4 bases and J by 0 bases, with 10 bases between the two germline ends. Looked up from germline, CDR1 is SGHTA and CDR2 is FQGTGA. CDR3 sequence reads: CASSSGPISYNEQFF. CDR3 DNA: TGTGCCAGCAGCTCCGGACCAATCTCCTACAATGAGCAGTTCTTC.

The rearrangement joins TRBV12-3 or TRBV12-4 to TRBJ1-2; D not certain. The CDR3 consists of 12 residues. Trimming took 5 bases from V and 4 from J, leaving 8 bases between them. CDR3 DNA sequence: TGTGCCAGCAGTAATGGATCCTATGGCTACACCTTC. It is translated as CASSNGSYGYTF.

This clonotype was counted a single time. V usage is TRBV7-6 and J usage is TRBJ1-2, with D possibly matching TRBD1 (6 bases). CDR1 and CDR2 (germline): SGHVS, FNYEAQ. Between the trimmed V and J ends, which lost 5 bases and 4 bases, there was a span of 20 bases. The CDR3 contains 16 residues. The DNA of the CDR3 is TGTGCCAGCAGCCAGCCTTGGTCCGGGGGCAGCTATGGCTACACCTTC. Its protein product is CASSQPWSGGSYGYTF.

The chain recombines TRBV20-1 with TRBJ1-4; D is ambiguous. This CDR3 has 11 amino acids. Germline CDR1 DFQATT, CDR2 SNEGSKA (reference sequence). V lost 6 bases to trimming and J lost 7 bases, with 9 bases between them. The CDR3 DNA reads TGCAGTGCGGAGGACGGTGAAAAACTGTTTTTT. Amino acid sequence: CSAEDGEKLFF.

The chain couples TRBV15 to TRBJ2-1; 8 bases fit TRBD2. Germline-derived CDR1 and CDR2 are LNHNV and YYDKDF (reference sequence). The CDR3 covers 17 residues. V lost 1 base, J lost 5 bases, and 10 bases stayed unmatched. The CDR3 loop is CATSRGERTSYHNEQFF. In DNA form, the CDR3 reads TGTGCCACCAGCAGAGGAGAGCGGACTAGCTATCACAATGAGCAGTTCTTC.

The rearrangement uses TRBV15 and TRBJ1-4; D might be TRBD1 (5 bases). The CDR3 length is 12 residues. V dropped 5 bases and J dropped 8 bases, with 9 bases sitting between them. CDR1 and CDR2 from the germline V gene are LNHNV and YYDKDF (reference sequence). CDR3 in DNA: TGTGCCACCAGCTCTGGGGGAGAAAAACTGTTTTTT. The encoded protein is CATSSGGEKLFF.